This is a list of T cell receptor beta chains from one sample in a study of technical replicates of blood from a handful of donors. Generated by immunoSEQ multiplex PCR, the TCRdb table keeps only in-frame clones and is missing some. The table records about 17,000 clones, about four fifths of them present only once. Sequenced sample: PBMCs. Receptors originate from a human donor in good health. Some clones in this sample may be carry-over from other donors' samples. The CDR3 runs from the conserved cysteine through the conserved F or W. A D gene is named only where the DNA matches it firmly. Clone sizes are given selectively: once, few, many, or a class where the clone is expanded.

CSVGGGSGNQPQHF,TGCAGCGTCGGAGGGGGCTCGGGGAATCAGCCCCAGCATTTT,TRBV29-1,TRBD1,NA,TRBJ1-5
CASSPGTGIYGYTF,TGTGCCAGCTCACCCGGGACAGGGATATATGGCTACACCTTC,TRBV18,TRBD1,once,TRBJ1-2
CASSVGNSGGLYEQYF,TGTGCCAGCAGCGTAGGAAATAGCGGGGGCCTCTACGAGCAGTACTTC,TRBV9,TRBD2,NA,TRBJ2-7
CASSLGGPSSYNEQFF,TGTGCCAGCAGTTTGGGGGGACCTAGCTCCTACAATGAGCAGTTCTTC,TRBV27,NA,NA,TRBJ2-1
CASSEAPGGNYGYTF,TGTGCCAGCAGTGAAGCTCCCGGGGGGAACTATGGCTACACCTTC,TRBV6-1,NA,NA,TRBJ1-2
CASSELAGGPDTQYF,TGTGCCAGCAGTGAACTAGCGGGAGGGCCAGATACGCAGTATTTT,TRBV6-1,TRBD2,NA,TRBJ2-3
CASSLTSGREREQFF,TGTGCCAGCAGCTTGACTAGCGGGAGGGAAAGAGAGCAGTTCTTC,TRBV5-6,TRBD2,NA,TRBJ2-1
CSPGRGPPETQYF,TGCAGCCCTGGGAGGGGACCGCCAGAGACCCAGTACTTC,TRBV29-1,TRBD2,NA,TRBJ2-5
CASSKGLAGIVTGELFF,TGTGCCAGCAGCAAGGGACTAGCGGGAATCGTCACCGGGGAGCTGTTTTTT,TRBV21-1,NA,NA,TRBJ2-2
CASEQSTDTQYF,TGTGCCAGCGAACAAAGCACAGATACGCAGTATTTT,TRBV28,NA,NA,TRBJ2-3
CASSIGGDRGLYEQYF,TGTGCCAGTAGTATAGGAGGGGACAGGGGGCTCTACGAGCAGTACTTC,TRBV19,TRBD1,NA,TRBJ2-7
CASSKKAGTSYEQYF,TGTGCCAGCAGTAAAAAAGCAGGAACCTCCTACGAGCAGTACTTC,TRBV27,NA,NA,TRBJ2-7
CAWRLAGVPREQYF,TGTGCCTGGAGACTAGCGGGAGTACCTCGCGAGCAGTACTTC,TRBV30,TRBD2,NA,TRBJ2-7
CASSFLDRAGSYNEQFF,TGTGCCAGCAGCTTCTTGGACAGGGCGGGGTCCTACAATGAGCAGTTCTTC,TRBV7-9,TRBD1,NA,TRBJ2-1
CSGGTGVSQYF,TGCAGCGGGGGGACAGGGGTTTCGCAGTATTTT,TRBV29-1,TRBD1,NA,TRBJ2-3
CASRQLAGASNEQFF,TGTGCCAGCAGACAACTAGCGGGAGCCTCCAATGAGCAGTTCTTC,TRBV2,TRBD2,NA,TRBJ2-1
CASSEWTRGYQPQHF,TGTGCCAGCAGTGAATGGACAAGGGGTTATCAGCCCCAGCATTTT,TRBV6-1,NA,once,TRBJ1-5
CAWSGRPVSYEQYF,TGTGCCTGGAGCGGGAGACCGGTATCCTACGAGCAGTACTTC,TRBV30,NA,NA,TRBJ2-7
CASRIQGANTEAFF,TGTGCCAGCAGGATACAGGGGGCGAACACTGAAGCTTTCTTT,TRBV28,TRBD1,NA,TRBJ1-1
CASTASGHNEQFF,TGTGCCAGTACGGCTAGCGGTCACAATGAGCAGTTCTTC,TRBV19,TRBD2,NA,TRBJ2-1
CASSIDPGQGIPYEQYF,TGTGCCAGTAGTATAGATCCGGGACAGGGGATCCCCTACGAGCAGTACTTC,TRBV19,TRBD1,NA,TRBJ2-7
CASSFSGAYNEQFF,TGCGCCAGCAGCTTTAGCGGGGCCTACAATGAGCAGTTCTTC,TRBV5-1,TRBD2,few,TRBJ2-1
CASSPSQETQYF,TGCGCCAGCAGCCCTTCTCAAGAGACCCAGTACTTC,TRBV5-1,NA,NA,TRBJ2-5
CASHNDRPIDNEQFF,TGTGCCAGCCATAACGACAGGCCCATCGACAATGAGCAGTTCTTC,TRBV6-1,NA,NA,TRBJ2-1
CAISGTGLGEQYF,TGTGCCATCAGCGGGACAGGGTTGGGCGAGCAGTACTTC,TRBV10-3,TRBD1,NA,TRBJ2-7
CASRDDIRGLDGYTF,TGTGCCAGCAGGGACGACATTAGAGGGCTCGATGGCTACACCTTC,TRBV25-1,NA,few,TRBJ1-2
CASSSQRDRGDIQYF,TGTGCCAGCAGCTCTCAGAGGGACAGGGGAGACATTCAGTACTTC,TRBV4-2,TRBD1,NA,TRBJ2-4
CASSPSTGFYEQYF,TGCGCCAGCAGCCCGAGCACCGGGTTCTACGAGCAGTACTTC,TRBV4-1,NA,once,TRBJ2-7
CASSWGSYNEQFF,TGTGCCAGCAGCTGGGGCAGCTACAATGAGCAGTTCTTC,TRBV27,NA,NA,TRBJ2-1
CASSLGLDETQYF,TGTGCCAGCAGCTTAGGACTAGATGAGACCCAGTACTTC,TRBV7-6,NA,NA,TRBJ2-5
CASRSAYLVYNEQFF,TGTGCCAGCAGGAGCGCCTACTTAGTCTACAATGAGCAGTTCTTC,TRBV2,NA,NA,TRBJ2-1
CASPPRTSGSSSATDTQYF,TGTGCCAGCCCACCGAGGACTAGCGGGAGTTCGAGTGCAACAGATACGCAGTATTTT,TRBV28,TRBD2,NA,TRBJ2-3
CASSDRQGHEQYF,TGCGCCAGCAGCGACAGGCAGGGCCACGAGCAGTACTTC,TRBV5-1,NA,NA,TRBJ2-7
CASSLTGVNTEAFF,TGCGCCAGCAGCTTGACAGGTGTGAACACTGAAGCTTTCTTT,TRBV5-1,NA,few,TRBJ1-1
CASSVLTGGNQPQHF,TGTGCCAGCAGCGTTCTTACAGGGGGCAATCAGCCCCAGCATTTT,TRBV9,TRBD1,few,TRBJ1-5
CASSPFSVGSEQFF,TGTGCCAGCAGCCCTTTCTCGGTCGGTAGTGAGCAGTTCTTC,TRBV9,NA,once,TRBJ2-1
CASRTKGLADYEQYF,TGCGCCAGCAGGACTAAGGGACTAGCCGACTACGAGCAGTACTTC,TRBV5-1,TRBD2,NA,TRBJ2-7
CASSLGEGATEAFF,TGTGCCAGCAGCTTAGGAGAGGGGGCGACTGAAGCTTTCTTT,TRBV7-9,TRBD1,NA,TRBJ1-1
CASTPSLAGAYEQYF,TGCGCCAGCACTCCCTCCCTAGCGGGAGCCTACGAGCAGTACTTC,TRBV5-1,TRBD2,NA,TRBJ2-7
CASSSPWTSGSFYNEQFF,TGTGCCAGCAGTTCCCCTTGGACTAGCGGATCGTTCTACAATGAGCAGTTCTTC,TRBV27,TRBD2,NA,TRBJ2-1
CASRGDRGTDTQYF,TGTGCCAGCAGAGGGGACAGGGGTACAGATACGCAGTATTTT,TRBV28,TRBD1,NA,TRBJ2-3
CASSLNYEQYF,TGTGCCAGCAGCTTAAACTACGAGCAGTACTTC,TRBV7-9,NA,NA,TRBJ2-7
CASSRTVLNEKLFF,TGTGCCAGCAGCAGGACAGTCCTTAATGAAAAACTGTTTTTT,TRBV6-5,NA,NA,TRBJ1-4
CASSPRRAGELFF,TGCGCCAGCAGCCCGCGGCGGGCCGGGGAGCTGTTTTTT,TRBV5-1,NA,NA,TRBJ2-2
CASSSRVSTDTQYF,TGCGCCAGCAGCTCCAGGGTAAGCACAGATACGCAGTATTTT,TRBV5-1,NA,NA,TRBJ2-3
CASSQGQPTGANVLTF,TGTGCCAGCAGCCAGGGACAGCCGACTGGGGCCAACGTCCTGACTTTC,TRBV5-4,TRBD1,NA,TRBJ2-6
CASEAGGKAFF,TGTGCCAGCGAGGCAGGGGGCAAAGCTTTCTTT,TRBV25-1,TRBD1,NA,TRBJ1-1
CASSYTQGALFEQYF,TGTGCCAGCAGCTACACCCAGGGGGCCCTCTTCGAGCAGTACTTC,TRBV7-2,TRBD1,few,TRBJ2-7
CASSPQAGGYTF,TGTGCCAGCAGCCCCCAGGCGGGAGGCTACACCTTC,TRBV7-8,NA,NA,TRBJ1-2
CASKDTGSGANVLTF,TGTGCCAGTAAAGATACAGGTTCTGGGGCCAACGTCCTGACTTTC,TRBV19,NA,NA,TRBJ2-6